These 28 T cell receptor beta chains share one sample of origin, sequenced in a study of glioma-infiltrating T cells after dendritic cell vaccination. Profiled with immunoSEQ multiplex PCR; TCRdb holds only in-frame clones, not every one. The repertoire holds tens of thousands of clones, with roughly 91% as singletons. Noted time point: after dendritic cell vaccination, including at tumor progression/relapse. The sequences come from blood, collected after dendritic cell vaccination. These receptor sequences come from a human donor with glioblastoma.

The chain employs TRBV6-1 and TRBJ2-3; 7 positions match TRBD1. The germline gives CDR1 MNHNS, CDR2 SASEGT. The length of the CDR3 is 15 residues. Trimming removed 5 bases from V and 5 bases from J; junction bases left unmatched: 10. CDR3 DNA: TGTGCCAGCAGTTTAGGGGGCGCAGAACAAGATACGCAGTATTTT. Protein product: CASSLGGAEQDTQYF.

The chain employs TRBV6-6 and TRBJ2-4; the match to TRBD1 covers 7 bases. The V and J ends lost 4 bases and 7 bases, in that order; junction bases with no gene match: 10. The germline V gene encodes CDR1 MNHNY and CDR2 SVGAGI (reference sequence). The CDR3 length is 15 residues. The CDR3 nucleotides read TGTGCCAGCAGTTCCTCGACAGGGTTCGGGAACATTCAGTACTTC. This translates into CASSSSTGFGNIQYF.

As for this clone: This specimen includes other DNA sequences encoding the same CDR3. The chain has TRBV4-2 and TRBJ2-1; 13 bases map to TRBD2. This CDR3 is 18 amino acids long. From germline, CDR1 is LGHNA and CDR2 YNFKEQ. V lost 4 bases and J lost 6; bases outside the gene matches: 12. The CDR3 DNA sequence: TGTGCCAGCAGCCTAGGACTAGCGGGAGTGGGCGAGCGCAATGAGCAGTTCTTC. It translates to CASSLGLAGVGERNEQFF.

In this sample, this clone turned up once. CDR3 residues: CASSDWTGIRLTYEQYF. CDR3 coding DNA: TGTGCCAGCAGTGACTGGACAGGGATCCGCCTTACTTACGAGCAGTACTTC. This chain links TRBV6-1 with TRBJ2-7; 8 nucleotides agree with TRBD1. The CDR3 totals 17 residues. Germline CDR1 MNHNS, CDR2 SASEGT. J gave up 4 bases and V 3 bases, and 14 bases lay outside the gene matches.

This sequence joins TRBV10-3 and TRBJ2-7; D is ambiguous. This CDR3 region has 16 residues. The germline CDR1 and CDR2 sequences are ENHRY and SYGVKD. Trimming pared 7 bases from V and 6 bases from J, leaving 25 bases between. In nucleotides, the CDR3 is TGTGCCATCAAAGGCGGCCTTCTTGTAGACTTCTCCGAGCAGTACTTC. Its translation: CAIKGGLLVDFSEQYF.

The rearrangement uses TRBV11-2 and TRBJ2-5; possible D gene TRBD2, 5 bases. This CDR3 has 16 amino acids. Trimming took 5 bases from V and 7 from J, leaving 23 bases between them. The germline V gene has CDR1 SGHAT and CDR2 FQNNGV. The CDR3: CASSPGMLAGEWTQYF. The DNA of the CDR3 is TGTGCCAGCAGCCCGGGGATGTTGGCGGGCGAGTGGACCCAGTACTTC. Filled out from reference TRBV11-2 and TRBJ2-5, the complete variable domain reads EAGVAQSPRYKIIEKRQSVAFWCNPISGHATLYWYQQILGQGPKLLIQFQNNGVVDDSQLPKDRFSAERLKGVDSTLKIQPAKLEDSAVYLCASSPGMLAGEWTQYFGPGTRLLVL.

This clone was counted a single time. This chain connects TRBV27 to TRBJ2-7; perhaps TRBD1 as D (5 bases). The V gene lost 5 bases and the J gene lost 3 bases, with 17 bases spanning the gap. The CDR3 consists of 15 residues. Germline CDR1 MNHEY, CDR2 SMNVEV (reference sequence). CDR3 sequence: CASSPQQESLYEQYF. CDR3 sequence (DNA): TGTGCCAGCAGTCCCCAACAGGAATCCCTCTACGAGCAGTACTTC.

This chain joins TRBV15 and TRBJ2-5; possible D gene TRBD2, 5 bases. The germline V gene has CDR1 LNHNV and CDR2 YYDKDF (reference sequence). There are 13 residues in the CDR3. V lost 0 bases and J 5 bases, leaving 7 bases between the germline ends. This CDR3 reads CATSRDKRETQYF. DNA for the CDR3: TGTGCCACCAGCAGAGATAAGCGGGAGACCCAGTACTTC.

The V and J genes are TRBV5-1 and TRBJ2-1, with D perhaps matching TRBD2 (6 bases). The length of the CDR3 is 16 residues. The V and J ends lost 0 bases and 4 bases respectively, with 14 bases between them. Germline V gene sequence: CDR1 SGHRS, CDR2 YFSETQ. The CDR3 nucleotides are TGCGCCAGCAGCTTGGCCGGCGGGAATTATTACAATGAGCAGTTCTTC. Translated, it gives CASSLAGGNYYNEQFF.

V and J are TRBV5-4 and TRBJ1-2; no clear D gene. The length of the CDR3 is 15 residues. Deletions cut 1 base from V and 0 bases from J, with 10 bases between. Germline V gives CDR1 SGHNT, CDR2 YYREEE (reference sequence). The CDR3 here is CASSLSQRTNYGYTF. CDR3 sequence (DNA): TGTGCCAGCAGCTTGTCGCAGCGTACTAACTATGGCTACACCTTC.

The J gene is TRBJ1-5, the V gene TRBV7-2, with a weak D call TRBD1 (6 bases). Germline V gene sequence: CDR1 SGHTA, CDR2 FQGNSA. V was cut by 4 bases and J by 7 bases, with 8 bases left in between. This CDR3 has 12 amino acids. The CDR3 is CASSWGRQPQHF. CDR3 coding DNA: TGTGCCAGCAGCTGGGGGCGGCAGCCCCAGCATTTT.

The chain employs TRBV10-1 and TRBJ2-3; no reliable D call. CDR1 is WNHNN, CDR2 SYGVQD, per germline (reference sequence). V was clipped by 3 bases and J by 6 bases, with 10 bases between them. The CDR3 is made up of 13 amino acids. As DNA, the CDR3 is TGCGCCAGCAGTGAAGCCGCGCGGGATACGCAGTATTTT. This sequence encodes CASSEAARDTQYF.

The CDR3 nucleotides read TGTGCCAGCAGTATTACAGGGTATGAAAAACTGTTTTTT. Translation gives CASSITGYEKLFF. The chain employs TRBV27 and TRBJ1-4; D is possibly TRBD1 (6 bases). This CDR3 spans 13 amino acids. The V end lost 5 bases, the J end lost 6 bases, and 10 bases lay between the germline ends. Germline CDR1 and CDR2: MNHEY and SMNVEV (reference sequence). Combining the CDR3 with reference TRBV27 and TRBJ1-4 gives the whole variable domain EAQVTQNPRYLITVTGKKLTVTCSQNMNHEYMSWYRQDPGLGLRQIYYSMNVEVTDKGDVPEGYKVSRKEKRNFPLILESPSPNQTSLYFCASSITGYEKLFFGSGTQLSVL.

The gene calls are TRBV7-2 and TRBJ1-5, with D uncertain. CDR1 and CDR2 (germline): SGHTA, FQGNSA. V lost 2 bases, J lost 5 bases, and 7 bases lay in between. The CDR3 covers 13 residues. CDR3 in DNA: TGTGCCAGCAGCTTACGAGATGATCAGCCCCAGCATTTT. Its translation is CASSLRDDQPQHF. The full variable domain, with the rest looked up from reference TRBV7-2 and TRBJ1-5, is GAGVSQSPSNKVTEKGKDVELRCDPISGHTALYWYRQSLGQGLEFLIYFQGNSAPDKSGLPSDRFSAERTGGSVSTLTIQRTQQEDSAVYLCASSLRDDQPQHFGDGTRLSIL.

This clone was seen just once. The chain links TRBV29-1 to TRBJ1-2; 7 bases map to TRBD1. V lost 5 bases and J lost 2; bases outside the gene matches: 5. Germline V gene data show CDR1 as SQVTM and CDR2 as ANQGSEA. The CDR3 totals 13 residues. CDR3 loop: CSVRRQGNYGYTF. The CDR3 nucleotides read TGCAGCGTTAGGCGACAGGGAAACTATGGCTACACCTTC.

This chain links TRBV10-3 with TRBJ2-1; 12 bases agree with TRBD2. This CDR3 is 17 amino acids long. Germline lookup yields CDR1 ENHRY and CDR2 SYGVKD. Losses at the gene ends were 2 bases for V and 6 bases for J; bases not matched to a gene: 8. The CDR3 coding sequence is TGTGCCATCAGTGAGCCTGAACGACTAGCGGGAGTCAATGAGCAGTTCTTC. It specifies CAISEPERLAGVNEQFF.

The V call is TRBV5-4, the J call TRBJ2-1, with a tentative D call TRBD1 (6 bases). The germline V gene encodes CDR1 SGHNT and CDR2 YYREEE (reference sequence). Trimming removed 0 bases at V and 7 bases at J, with 11 bases between. CDR3 length: 14 residues. CDR3 sequence (DNA): TGTGCCAGCAGCTTGGGCCAGGGGCTTAATGAGCAGTTCTTC. This sequence encodes CASSLGQGLNEQFF.

The genes are TRBV7-6 and TRBJ2-1; TRBD2 aligns across 8 bases. Germline V CDR1 and CDR2: SGHVS, FNYEAQ. This CDR3 is 16 amino acids long. J gave up 8 bases and V 6 bases, and 15 bases lay outside the gene matches. The CDR3 region has the DNA TGTGCCAGCAGAAAGGGGACGGGAGGGCCGATGGATGAGCAGTTCTTC. This sequence encodes CASRKGTGGPMDEQFF.

This rearrangement joins TRBV9 to TRBJ1-3; 7 bases are shared with TRBD1. CDR1 SGDLS and CDR2 YYNGEE come from the germline V gene. The J segment lost 4 bases and the V segment lost 4 bases, leaving 5 bases of the junction unmatched. The CDR3 runs 14 residues. For the CDR3, the DNA is TGTGCCAGCAGCCCCGACAGGGCCGGAAACACCATATATTTT. It specifies CASSPDRAGNTIYF.

The chain joins TRBV7-2 to TRBJ1-5; no clear D. The CDR3 consists of 16 residues. The germline gives CDR1 SGHTA, CDR2 FQGNSA. The V and J ends lost 5 bases and 1 base respectively, with 15 bases between them. This CDR3 is CASSPPPTGSNQPQHF. The CDR3 coding sequence is TGTGCCAGCAGCCCCCCCCCGACGGGGAGCAATCAGCCCCAGCATTTT. Full variable domain (missing parts from reference TRBV7-2 and TRBJ1-5): GAGVSQSPSNKVTEKGKDVELRCDPISGHTALYWYRQSLGQGLEFLIYFQGNSAPDKSGLPSDRFSAERTGGSVSTLTIQRTQQEDSAVYLCASSPPPTGSNQPQHFGDGTRLSIL.

The chain has TRBV27 and TRBJ1-1; 8 nucleotides agree with TRBD1. Germline CDR1 reads MNHEY; CDR2 reads SMNVEV (reference sequence). J lost 7 bases, V lost 8 bases, and 12 bases had no gene match. The CDR3 is 14 amino acids. CDR3 DNA sequence: TGTGCCAGCCGACTACCCGGGACAGGAAATGAAGCTTTCTTT. It yields the protein CASRLPGTGNEAFF.

In its sample, this clone was seen once. The chain combines TRBV28 with TRBJ2-7; unclear D gene. The V end was cut by 3 bases, the J end by 2 bases, with 17 bases between. Looked up from germline, CDR1 is MDHEN and CDR2 is SYDVKM. This CDR3 region has 16 residues. The CDR3 DNA reads TGTGCCAGCAGTTTTGTATTAGCCGCCCTAACCTACGAGCAGTACTTC. Amino acids: CASSFVLAALTYEQYF.

This chain links TRBV12-5 with TRBJ2-7; 11 bases line up with TRBD2. CDR3 length equals 14 residues. J gave up 4 bases and V 5 bases, and 4 bases lay outside the gene matches. The germline CDR1 and CDR2 sequences are LGHNT and FRNRAP. Here the CDR3 DNA reads TGTGCTAGTGGTCGACTAGCGGGAAATTACGAGCAGTACTTC. It codes for CASGRLAGNYEQYF.

The chain couples TRBV19 to TRBJ2-1; the D gene is possibly TRBD2 (6 bases). In germline, CDR1 is LNHDA, CDR2 SQIVND (reference sequence). The CDR3 loop spans 15 amino acids. The ends were cut back, 0 bases at V and 6 bases at J, with 12 bases in the middle. CDR3 region: CASSIDGRESNEQFF. The CDR3 nucleotides are TGTGCCAGTAGTATAGATGGACGGGAGAGCAATGAGCAGTTCTTC. Full variable domain (remainder filled in from reference TRBV19 and TRBJ2-1): DGGITQSPKYLFRKEGQNVTLSCEQNLNHDAMYWYRQDPGQGLRLIYYSQIVNDFQKGDIAEGYSVSREKKESFPLTVTSAQKNPTAFYLCASSIDGRESNEQFFGPGTRLTVL.

The gene calls are TRBV19 and TRBJ2-7, with TRBD2 matching over 7 bases. The CDR3 covers 15 residues. The germline gives CDR1 LNHDA, CDR2 SQIVND (reference sequence). The V gene end was trimmed by 10 bases and the J gene end by 0 bases; junction bases not matched to a gene: 12. The chain's CDR3 is CATSRGDLHSYEQYF. The CDR3 coding sequence is TGTGCCACGAGCCGGGGGGACCTCCACTCCTACGAGCAGTACTTC.

The chain carries TRBV30 and TRBJ1-1; D uncertain. V lost 0 bases and J lost 1, with 6 bases in between. The CDR3 totals 13 residues. Germline V lookup: CDR1 GTSNPN, CDR2 SVGIG (reference sequence). In nucleotides, the CDR3 is TGTGCCTGGAGTGTACTATGGAACACTGAAGCTTTCTTT. Its translation is CAWSVLWNTEAFF.

This rearrangement joins TRBV10-3 to TRBJ1-2; 7 bases agree with TRBD1. Germline values: CDR1 ENHRY, CDR2 SYGVKD. With V trimmed by 3 bases and J by 8 bases, 12 bases remained unmatched. This CDR3 contains 15 residues. CDR3 bases: TGTGCCATCAGTGAATGGCAGGGGGAACCCTCAGGCTACACCTTC. It codes for CAISEWQGEPSGYTF.

A single count supports this clone. This chain connects TRBV5-1 to TRBJ1-5; 7 bases are shared with TRBD1. The trim removed 0 bases at V and 0 bases at J, leaving 9 bases unmatched. Germline loops: CDR1 SGHRS, CDR2 YFSETQ. The CDR3 runs to 18 residues. The CDR3 nucleotides are TGCGCCAGCAGCTTGGCCGGTAGGGGGCTGTATAGCAATCAGCCCCAGCATTTT. Its protein is CASSLAGRGLYSNQPQHF.